This T cell receptor (beta chain) emerged from a study of graft-versus-host responses after intestinal transplantation. CDR3 size: 12 residues. Trimming cost V 1 base and J 7 bases, with 6 bases left between them. Germline values: CDR1 SGHRS, CDR2 YFSETQ. Profiled with immunoSEQ multiplex PCR; TCRdb holds only in-frame clones, not every one. The sample lists about 40,000 clones, roughly nine tenths occurring once. Regarding the study as a whole: Marrow from the recipient contained GvH clones, some of which had appeared first in ileum or blood.

With respect to this clone: Its antigen remains unknown.

The rearrangement uses TRBV5-1 and TRBJ2-1; D ambiguous. This clonotype originated in a human patient who received an intestinal transplant, so some T cells may come from the graft donor. The sample consisted of PBMCs, taken 300 to 320 days after intestinal transplant. For the CDR3, the DNA is TGCGCCAGCAGCTTGCGGTGGAATGAGCAGTTCTTC. This gives the protein CASSLRWNEQFF.